This T cell receptor (beta chain) was sequenced during a study of T cells in Graves' hyperthyroidism and ophthalmopathy. Absent ophthalmopathy progression within 18 months defined stable Graves' hyperthyroidism. General observations from the study: Most thyroid clonotypes with frequency above 0.001 were detected in blood. From stable hyperthyroidism, ophthalmopathy was separated by a 13 V-J model.

This clonotype was observed many times. Antigen unknown. TCR beta CDR3 region amplification was performed from RNA transcripts. Initially, a first-round RT-PCR of the TCR CDR3 employed the HTBI primer set. TCRdb re-called the multiplex PCR reads with MiXCR, one entry per CDR3 protein. This sample has hundreds of thousands of distinct CDR3 sequences; around a third occur once, and the top ten carry less than 35%. In germline, CDR1 is WSHSY, CDR2 SAAADI. Trimming shortened V by 6 bases and J by 5 bases, and 14 bases separated the two germline ends. This CDR3 spans 14 amino acids. This TCR came from a middle-aged woman with Graves' hyperthyroidism. Sequencing was carried out using blood. The chain carries TRBV10-2 and TRBJ1-5; possible D gene TRBD1, 5 bases. CDR3 in DNA: TGCGCCAGCAGGGCGGACGGGGGGGATCAGCCCCAGCATTTT. Its translation: CASRADGGDQPQHF.